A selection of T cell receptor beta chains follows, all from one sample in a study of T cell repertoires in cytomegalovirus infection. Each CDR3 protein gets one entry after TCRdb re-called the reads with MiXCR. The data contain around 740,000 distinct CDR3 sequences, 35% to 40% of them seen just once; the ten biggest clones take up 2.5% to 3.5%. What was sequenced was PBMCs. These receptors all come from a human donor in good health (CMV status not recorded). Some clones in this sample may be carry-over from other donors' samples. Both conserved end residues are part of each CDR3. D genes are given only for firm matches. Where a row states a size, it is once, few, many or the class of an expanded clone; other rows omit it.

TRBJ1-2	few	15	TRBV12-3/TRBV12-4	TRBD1	TGTGCCAGCAGGGGAGACAGGGCGGGAAGCTATGGCTACACCTTC	CASRGDRAGSYGYTF
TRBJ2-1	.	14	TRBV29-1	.	TGCAGCGTTGAAGAAGGGTCCCCTAACAATGAGCAGTTCTTC	CSVEEGSPNNEQFF
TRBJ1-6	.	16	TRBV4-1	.	TGCGCCAGCAGCCAAGTGCAGGACGGATATAATTCACCCCTCCACTTT	CASSQVQDGYNSPLHF
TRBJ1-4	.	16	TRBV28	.	TGTGCCAGCAGTCCCTCCGGGGACAAGGTTAATGAAAAACTGTTTTTT	CASSPSGDKVNEKLFF
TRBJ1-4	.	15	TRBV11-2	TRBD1	TGTGCCAGCAGCTTAGCGCCAGGGGGCTCTGAAAAACTGTTTTTT	CASSLAPGGSEKLFF
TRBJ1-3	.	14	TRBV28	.	TGTGCCAGCAGTTTTGGGGCGGGAGGAAACACCATATATTTT	CASSFGAGGNTIYF
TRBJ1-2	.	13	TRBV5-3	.	TGTGCCAGCAGCTTGTTGGGGGCCTATGGCTACACCTTC	CASSLLGAYGYTF
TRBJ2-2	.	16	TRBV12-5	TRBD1	TGTGCTAGTGGTCCTGGACAGGGGGCGAACACCGGGGAGCTGTTTTTT	CASGPGQGANTGELFF
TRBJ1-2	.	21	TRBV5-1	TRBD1	TGCGCCAGCAGCTTCACCGGGACAGGGGAGTTGAGCCGCCGAGACCCCTATGGCTACACCTTC	CASSFTGTGELSRRDPYGYTF
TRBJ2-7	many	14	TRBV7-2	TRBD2	TGTGCCAGCAGCTTAACTAGCGGGAGCTACGAGCAGTACTTC	CASSLTSGSYEQYF
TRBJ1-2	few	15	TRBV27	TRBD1	TGTGCCAGCAGTTCCCGGGACAGGGGAGGATATGGCTACACCTTC	CASSSRDRGGYGYTF
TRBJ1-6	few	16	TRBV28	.	TGTGCCAGCAGTCCACAGACTTGGATAATGGGCTCACCCCTCCACTTT	CASSPQTWIMGSPLHF
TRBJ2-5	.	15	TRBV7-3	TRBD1	TGTGCCAGCAGCTTAGGCGGACAGGAAGCAGAGACCCAGTACTTC	CASSLGGQEAETQYF
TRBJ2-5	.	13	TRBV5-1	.	TGCGCCAGCAGCTCAGGATTCGAAGAGACCCAGTACTTC	CASSSGFEETQYF
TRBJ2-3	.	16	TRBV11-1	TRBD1	TGTGCCAGCAGCTTTACGGGACAGAAGGGCACAGATACGCAGTATTTT	CASSFTGQKGTDTQYF
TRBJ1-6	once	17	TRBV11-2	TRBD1	TGTGCCAGCAGTCTCCATCCCTCAGGGGGCCGTAATTCACCCCTCCACTTT	CASSLHPSGGRNSPLHF
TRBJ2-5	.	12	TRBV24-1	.	TGTGCCACCGGAGGACCAGCCGGGACCCAGTACTTC	CATGGPAGTQYF
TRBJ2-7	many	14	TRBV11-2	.	TGTGCCAGCAGCTTAGTCCCGGGGTCCTACGAGCAGTACTTC	CASSLVPGSYEQYF
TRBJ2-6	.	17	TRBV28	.	TGTGCCAGCAGTTTCCATACCCGGGTCACCGGGGCCAACGTCCTGACTTTC	CASSFHTRVTGANVLTF
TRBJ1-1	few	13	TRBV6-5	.	TGTGCCAGCAGCGACTGGAGGAACACTGAAGCTTTCTTT	CASSDWRNTEAFF
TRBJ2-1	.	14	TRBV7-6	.	TGTGCCAGCAGCGCCTCTACAGGGTCTGGTGAGCAGTTCTTC	CASSASTGSGEQFF
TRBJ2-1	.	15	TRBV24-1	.	TGTGCCACCAGTGACCCCCGGAGGACGAACAATGAGCAGTTCTTC	CATSDPRRTNNEQFF
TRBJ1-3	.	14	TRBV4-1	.	TGCGCCAGCAGCCCGACGCTCTCTGGAAACACCATATATTTT	CASSPTLSGNTIYF
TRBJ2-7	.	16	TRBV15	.	TGTGCCACCAGCAGAGTCCCGGGGAAGCGATCCTACGAGCAGTACTTC	CATSRVPGKRSYEQYF
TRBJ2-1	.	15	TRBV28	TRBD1	TGTGCCAGCAGTTGGGGACAGGATACCCCCTTGGGGCAGTTCTTC	CASSWGQDTPLGQFF
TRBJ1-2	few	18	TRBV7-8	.	TGTGCCAGCAGCCCCCACAGGGTGGCACAGCCCCGACACTATGGCTACACCTTC	CASSPHRVAQPRHYGYTF
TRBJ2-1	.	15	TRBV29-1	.	TGCAGCGTCCTAGGGTGGGGGACTGGCTACAATGAGCAGTTCTTC	CSVLGWGTGYNEQFF
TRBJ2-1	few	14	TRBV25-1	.	TGTGCCAGCGACCGGGCACAAAGAGACAATGAGCAGTTCTTC	CASDRAQRDNEQFF
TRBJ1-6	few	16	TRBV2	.	TGTGCCAGCAGATTTGACAGGAGTTCGTATAATTCACCCCTCCACTTT	CASRFDRSSYNSPLHF
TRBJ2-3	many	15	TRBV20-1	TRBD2	TGCAGTGCTAGAGTGGCGGGAGGGCCCCCGAATACGCAGTATTTT	CSARVAGGPPNTQYF
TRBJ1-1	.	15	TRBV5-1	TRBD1	TGCGCCAGCAGCTTGGAGGGGGCAGAGAACACTGAAGCTTTCTTT	CASSLEGAENTEAFF
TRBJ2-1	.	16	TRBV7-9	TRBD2	TGTGCCAGCAGCTTTTATCGCGGGGGTCTCTACAATGAGCAGTTCTTC	CASSFYRGGLYNEQFF
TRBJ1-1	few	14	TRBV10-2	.	TGCGCCAGCAGTGGAACAGGGTGGGTCACTGAAGCTTTCTTT	CASSGTGWVTEAFF
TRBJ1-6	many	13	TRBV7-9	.	TGTGCCAGCAGCTTAGCGCGGACCCAACCCCTCCACTTT	CASSLARTQPLHF
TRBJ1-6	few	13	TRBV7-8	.	TGTGCCAGCAGCTTAGGCTCCTATTCACCCCTCCACTTT	CASSLGSYSPLHF
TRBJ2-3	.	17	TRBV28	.	TGTGCCAGCAGTTTGGGTTTGGGTAGCGGTTCCACAGATACGCAGTATTTT	CASSLGLGSGSTDTQYF